This paragraph covers one TCR beta chain sequence. The data were produced by immunoSEQ multiplex PCR, yet TCRdb's version contains in-frame clones alone and is incomplete. In the table there are about 76,000 clones, about 90% of which are singletons. This entry belongs to a study of blood T cell repertoires in COVID-19. Overall study context: There were acute and convalescent COVID-19 samples, and they came from the United States, Italy and Spain. T cells, B-cell-depleted T cells, or PBMCs provided the cDNA or gDNA that served as material.

The specimen sequenced was peripheral blood. This TCR was recovered from a man between 45 and 60 years old with active COVID-19.

This CDR3 is CASSVSARAADTQYF. The CDR3 nucleotides are TGTGCCAGCAGCGTATCCGCCAGGGCAGCAGATACGCAGTATTTT. The chain carries TRBV9 and TRBJ2-3, with D perhaps TRBD1 (5 bases). V shed 1 base and J shed 4 bases, with 13 bases lying between them. This CDR3 has 15 residues. The germline CDR1 and CDR2 sequences are SGDLS and YYNGEE.